A few counts support the clone carrying this T cell receptor beta chain. The data originate from a study of T cells in Graves' hyperthyroidism and ophthalmopathy. Under 12 ml fresh peripheral blood yielded the PBMCs. From RNA transcripts, TCR beta CDR3 regions were amplified. RT-PCR in the first round (using the HTBI primer set) targeted the TCR CDR3. TCRdb ran MiXCR on the multiplex PCR reads and lists one entry per CDR3 protein. The table has around 600,000 distinct CDR3 sequences, about 16% seen once; the top ten hold approximately 3.5%. This clonotype was obtained from a woman aged 40 to 50 with Graves' ophthalmopathy. Sequenced material: blood.

The chain's CDR3 is CASSEYGGNSPLHF. CDR3 coding DNA: TGCGCCAGCAGTGAGTATGGTGGAAATTCACCCCTCCACTTT. The gene calls are TRBV10-2 and TRBJ1-6; the D is unclear. Trimming stripped 1 base from V and 7 bases from J, with 8 bases between. The CDR3 loop spans 14 amino acids. Germline assignment: CDR1 WSHSY and CDR2 SAAADI.